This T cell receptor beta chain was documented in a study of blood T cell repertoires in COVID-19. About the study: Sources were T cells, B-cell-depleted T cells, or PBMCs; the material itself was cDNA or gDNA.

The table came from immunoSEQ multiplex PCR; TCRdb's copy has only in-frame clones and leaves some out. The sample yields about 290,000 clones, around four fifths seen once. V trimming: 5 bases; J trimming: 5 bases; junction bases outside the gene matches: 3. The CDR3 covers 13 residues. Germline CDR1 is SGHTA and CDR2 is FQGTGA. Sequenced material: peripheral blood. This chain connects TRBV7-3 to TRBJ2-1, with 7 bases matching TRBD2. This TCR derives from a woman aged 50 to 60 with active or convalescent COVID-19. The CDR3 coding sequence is TGTGCCAGCAGCGAAACTAGCGACAATGAGCAGTTCTTC. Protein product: CASSETSDNEQFF.